Sequencing of this TCR beta chain was carried out in a study of cytomegalovirus exposure and HLA in healthy donors. In the PCR, 60 Vbeta and 13 Jbeta primers were used. Sequencing was performed with immunoSEQ multiplex PCR; in TCRdb, only in-frame clones are kept and a portion is missing. The top ten clones hold 1.3% of a sample with about 190,000 clones, 87% of them seen once. Overall study findings and caveats: Later analysis associated a missense DCLRE1C variant with TCR beta V- and J-gene trimming. Earlier results showed most TCR beta V segments being productive about 87% or about 30% of the time. The HLA-A and HLA-B alleles of most subjects were reportedly predicted accurately from TCR beta sequences.

Remarks on this clone: What it binds is unknown.

Per germline, CDR1 SNHLY and CDR2 FYNNEI. The CDR3 runs to 15 residues. Between the trimmed V and J ends, which lost 4 bases and 5 bases, there was a span of 17 bases. The sequenced sample consisted of PBMCs. This TCR came from a young man in good health and CMV-seronegative. The chain couples TRBV2 to TRBJ1-2, with D unclear. The CDR3 reads CASSVSEVLSYGYTF. CDR3 DNA sequence: TGTGCCAGCAGTGTATCAGAAGTTCTCTCTTATGGCTACACCTTC. Full variable domain (remainder filled in from reference TRBV2 and TRBJ1-2): EPEVTQTPSHQVTQMGQEVILRCVPISNHLYFYWYRQILGQKVEFLVSFYNNEISEKSEIFDDQFSVERPDGSNFTLKIRSTKLEDSAMYFCASSVSEVLSYGYTFGSGTRLTVV.